This entry lists 7 T cell receptor beta chains sequenced from one sample in a study of T cell changes during pregnancy in multiple sclerosis. Produced via immunoSEQ multiplex PCR; TCRdb's table is partial and in-frame only. The sample records 54,000 or so clones, just over 90% being singletons. Material: CD4+ T cells from peripheral blood mononuclear cells, obtained before pregnancy. All receptors derive from a female donor with multiple sclerosis, enrolled in a pregnancy study.

V usage is TRBV28 and J usage is TRBJ1-3; a weak D match, TRBD1 (6 bases). The CDR3 loop spans 14 amino acids. V dropped 3 bases and J dropped 4 bases, with 10 bases sitting between them. In germline, CDR1 is MDHEN, CDR2 SYDVKM. The CDR3 DNA is TGTGCCAGCAGTTTGGGGGGGCTCGGAAACACCATATATTTT. Translated: CASSLGGLGNTIYF.

The gene calls are TRBV5-1 and TRBJ1-2, with a tentative D call TRBD1 (5 bases). The CDR3 extends over 15 amino acids. V lost 9 bases and J lost 2, with 20 bases in between. Germline V gene sequence: CDR1 SGHRS, CDR2 YFSETQ. The CDR3 spells CATKIGAGLNYGYTF. The CDR3 bases are TGCGCCACGAAGATTGGAGCAGGGTTGAACTATGGCTACACCTTC.

The chain combines TRBV7-2 with TRBJ2-1; 9 bases map to TRBD2. CDR3 length: 15 residues. The junction had 11 bases not matched to a gene; V was cut back by 5 bases and J by 9 bases. Germline values: CDR1 SGHTA, CDR2 FQGNSA. CDR3 DNA sequence: TGTGCCAGCAGCCCTGCCGGACTAGCGTCGGGTGAGCAGTTCTTC. It is translated as CASSPAGLASGEQFF. The complete variable domain, with remaining parts taken from reference TRBV7-2 and TRBJ2-1, reads GAGVSQSPSNKVTEKGKDVELRCDPISGHTALYWYRQSLGQGLEFLIYFQGNSAPDKSGLPSDRFSAERTGGSVSTLTIQRTQQEDSAVYLCASSPAGLASGEQFFGPGTRLTVL.

The chain uses TRBV10-2 and TRBJ2-1; TRBD2 is a possible D gene (5 bases). The CDR3 length is 14 residues. Germline V CDR1 and CDR2: WSHSY, SAAADI. The V gene lost 8 bases and the J gene lost 2 bases, with 13 bases spanning the gap. The CDR3 DNA reads as TGCGCCAGCTGGGCCGGGATGCCCTACAATGAGCAGTTCTTC. Its translation is CASWAGMPYNEQFF.

This sequence joins TRBV7-6 and TRBJ2-7; no clear D. Germline CDR1 and CDR2: SGHVS and FNYEAQ. Between the trimmed V and J ends, which lost 0 bases and 3 bases, there was a span of 9 bases. This CDR3 region has 14 residues. The CDR3 coding sequence is TGTGCCAGCAGCTTAGCATTGAACTACTACGAGCAGTACTTC. Its translation is CASSLALNYYEQYF.

The gene calls are TRBV15 and TRBJ2-7, with D hard to call. The V gene's germline CDR1 is LNHNV and CDR2 YYDKDF (reference sequence). Trimming removed 1 base from V and 2 bases from J, with 12 bases in between. This CDR3 has 15 residues. CDR3 nucleotides: TGTGCCACCAGCAGAGTGAGCGCGGCTACCTACGAGCAGTACTTC. Protein product: CATSRVSAATYEQYF.

The chain joins TRBV5-4 to TRBJ2-1; TRBD2 aligns across 8 bases. This CDR3 region has 12 residues. V gave up 4 bases and J gave up 10 bases; unmatched junction bases: 4. Germline CDR1 is SGHNT and CDR2 is YYREEE (reference sequence). The CDR3 nucleotides read TGTGCCAGCAGCAACGAGCGGGAGGAGCAGTTCTTC. Its translation: CASSNEREEQFF.